This TCR beta chain was sequenced during a study of blood T cell repertoires in COVID-19. Overall study: Samples representing acute and convalescent COVID-19 were sourced from the United States, Italy and Spain. PBMCs, B-cell-depleted T cells, or T cells provided the cDNA or gDNA that made up the material.

As originally analysed: Amplification from reference gene primers served as the basis for estimated nucleated cell counts. This table comes from immunoSEQ multiplex PCR, and its TCRdb copy is limited to in-frame clones, with some not included. V and J calls and clone size are copied from that table; D and trimming were computed from the DNA. Of approximately 190,000 clones in the sample, 80% to 90% were seen once. Per germline, CDR1 LNHDA and CDR2 SQIVND (reference sequence). Trimming removed 5 bases from V and 0 bases from J; junction bases left unmatched: 6. This CDR3 has 16 residues. V is TRBV19 and J is TRBJ2-1, with 8 bases matching TRBD2. This TCR was sampled from a man younger than 45 with active or convalescent COVID-19. Sequenced material: peripheral blood. For the CDR3, the DNA is TGTGCCAGTAGTCTCTCCGGGACTAGCTCCTACAATGAGCAGTTCTTC. The encoded protein is CASSLSGTSSYNEQFF.